What follows are 19 T cell receptor beta chains derived from one specimen sequenced in a study of CD8+CD57+ T cells in acquired aplastic anemia. Genomic DNA acted as the template from which TCR beta VDJ combination and CDR3 sequence profiling were carried out. MiXCR, run by TCRdb on the reads, gives a single entry per CDR3 protein. Here the sample spans hundreds of thousands of distinct CDR3 sequences, approximately 32% being singletons. It was patients with CD8+CD57+ cell expansion by flow cytometry who were chosen for sequencing. The specimen sequenced was sorted CD4+, CD8+, or CD8+CD57+ T cells (not recorded which) from PBMCs. Receptor source: a human donor with aplastic anemia.

The chain uses TRBV3-1 and TRBJ1-5, with D hard to call. Germline assignment: CDR1 LGHDT and CDR2 YNNKEL (reference sequence). The germline V and J ends were trimmed by 4 bases and 3 bases, with 16 bases remaining between them. The CDR3 is 16 residues long. CDR3 loop: CASSRGFSENNQPQHF. The CDR3 coding sequence is TGTGCCAGCAGCCGGGGATTCTCAGAAAACAATCAGCCCCAGCATTTT.

This clonotype was observed a single time. This clone may be a read error of a much larger clone one base away. The V call is TRBV20-1, the J call TRBJ1-5; D is uncertain. Germline loops: CDR1 DFQATT, CDR2 SNEGSKA (reference sequence). The V gene lost 0 bases and the J gene lost 2 bases, with 8 bases spanning the gap. The CDR3 sequence is 14 residues long. The CDR3 sequence is CSARDRHGNQPQHF. CDR3 nucleotide sequence: TGCAGTGCTAGAGACAGACATGGCAATCAGCCCCAGCATTTT.

The chain employs TRBV12-3 or TRBV12-4 and TRBJ2-3; 7 bases map to TRBD1. The CDR3 has 14 residues. V lost 7 bases, J lost 7 bases, and 11 bases stayed unmatched. CDR3 nucleotides: TGTGCCAGCAACTTGAGTTGGGACAGCAATACGCAGTATTTT. Protein sequence: CASNLSWDSNTQYF.

This clonotype was detected once. The J gene is TRBJ2-7, the V gene TRBV4-1, with TRBD2 identical over 8 bases. CDR1 and CDR2 (germline): MGHRA, YSYEKL. The CDR3 runs to 15 residues. V lost 3 bases and J lost 5; bases outside the gene matches: 9. This chain's CDR3 is CASSHGGGGSDEQYF. The DNA for the CDR3 is TGCGCCAGCAGCCATGGTGGCGGGGGGTCGGACGAGCAGTACTTC.

This clonotype showed up many times. Written as DNA, the CDR3 is TGCAGTGCTAGAGCCGGGACGAACAATGAGCAGTTCTTC. Translating gives CSARAGTNNEQFF. The rearrangement links TRBV20-1 to TRBJ2-1; D assignment may be TRBD1 or TRBD2 (5 bases each). Germline CDR1 is DFQATT and CDR2 is SNEGSKA (reference sequence). This CDR3 has 13 amino acids. Trimming cost V 1 base and J 5 bases, with 9 bases left between them.

The sample holds many counts of this clonotype. The V gene is TRBV29-1, the J gene TRBJ1-2; 7 nucleotides agree with TRBD1. This CDR3 is built from 15 residues. With 0 bases clipped from V and 4 bases from J, the junction kept 8 bases outside the gene matches. Looked up from germline, CDR1 is SQVTM and CDR2 is ANQGSEA. The CDR3 DNA reads as TGCAGCGTTGAAGAACAGGGGAGTCGTGTCTATGGCTACACCTTC. Translating gives CSVEEQGSRVYGYTF. Together with reference TRBV29-1 and TRBJ1-2, the CDR3 gives the full variable domain: SAVISQKPSRDICQRGTSLTIQCQVDSQVTMMFWYRQQPGQSLTLIATANQGSEATYESGFVIDKFPISRPNLTFSTLTVSNMSPEDSSIYLCSVEEQGSRVYGYTFGSGTRLTVV.

This clonotype turned up a few times. V and J are TRBV2 and TRBJ1-2; no clear D. In germline, CDR1 is SNHLY, CDR2 FYNNEI. This CDR3 is built from 13 residues. V was pared by 0 bases and J by 2 bases, with 4 bases between. The CDR3 DNA reads TGTGCCAGCAGTGAAGCCCGAAACTATGGCTACACCTTC. Protein product: CASSEARNYGYTF.

The CDR3 DNA reads TGTGCCAGCAGTCGCCGTGTACAACAGGGGCAAGAGACCCAGTACTTC. Its translation is CASSRRVQQGQETQYF. V gene TRBV9 combines with J gene TRBJ2-5; 7 positions match TRBD1. V lost 5 bases, J lost 2 bases, and 12 bases stayed unmatched. Germline V lookup: CDR1 SGDLS, CDR2 YYNGEE. This CDR3 is built from 16 residues.

This clonotype has ten or more counts. The chain links TRBV2 to TRBJ2-7; D is uncertain. The V end lost 1 base, the J end lost 2 bases, and 9 bases lay between the germline ends. This CDR3 spans 14 amino acids. CDR1 and CDR2 (germline): SNHLY, FYNNEI. The CDR3 DNA follows: TGTGCCAGCAGTGAAGGTCAGGACCCCTACGAGCAGTACTTC. It specifies CASSEGQDPYEQYF.

The chain joins TRBV27 to TRBJ1-2, with TRBD1 matching over 8 bases. The germline CDR1 and CDR2 sequences are MNHEY and SMNVEV (reference sequence). This CDR3 has 16 amino acids. V gave up 5 bases and J gave up 0 bases; unmatched junction bases: 8. The CDR3 DNA reads as TGTGCCAGCAGTGCTCCACAGGGGGACGCTAACTATGGCTACACCTTC. Translating gives CASSAPQGDANYGYTF.

This sequence joins TRBV20-1 and TRBJ2-5, with D uncertain. CDR1 and CDR2 from the germline V gene are DFQATT and SNEGSKA (reference sequence). CDR3 length equals 11 residues. V was pared by 5 bases and J by 5 bases, with 9 bases between. CDR3 DNA sequence: TGCAGTGCTGCTATCGGGGAGACCCAGTACTTC. This codes for CSAAIGETQYF.

This chain links TRBV2 with TRBJ1-5, with 9 bases lining up with TRBD1. Losses at the gene ends were 3 bases for V and 7 bases for J; bases not matched to a gene: 7. Germline CDR1 is SNHLY and CDR2 is FYNNEI. This CDR3 is 15 amino acids long. CDR3 sequence: CASSEDRGAGQPQHF. The CDR3 DNA reads as TGTGCCAGCAGTGAGGACAGGGGCGCAGGGCAGCCCCAGCATTTT.

This chain joins TRBV20-1 and TRBJ1-1; D is uncertain. The CDR3 totals 13 residues. Germline V gene sequence: CDR1 DFQATT, CDR2 SNEGSKA (reference sequence). Deletions cut 0 bases from V and 0 bases from J, with 5 bases between. The CDR3 sequence is CSARDALNTEAFF. The CDR3 DNA reads as TGCAGTGCTAGAGATGCCTTGAACACTGAAGCTTTCTTT.

The table lists this clonotype with a few counts. It may be a read error: a sequence one base away is much more abundant. V is TRBV29-1 and J is TRBJ2-1; D is uncertain. This CDR3 comprises 14 residues. Trimming removed 4 bases from V and 1 base from J, with 11 bases in between. Germline V gives CDR1 SQVTM, CDR2 ANQGSEA. The CDR3 sequence is CSVAPKTSYNEQFF. CDR3 DNA: TGCAGCGTTGCCCCTAAAACATCCTACAATGAGCAGTTCTTC.

This clonotype was seen ten or more times. The genes are TRBV7-3 and TRBJ1-1, with D unclear. Trimming shortened V by 3 bases and J by 4 bases, and 9 bases separated the two germline ends. This CDR3 contains 13 residues. In germline, CDR1 is SGHTA, CDR2 FQGTGA. CDR3 in amino acids: CASSFGWGTEAFF. In DNA form, the CDR3 reads TGTGCCAGCAGCTTTGGATGGGGCACTGAAGCTTTCTTT.

In its sample, this clonotype was seen many times. The chain uses TRBV16 and TRBJ2-7; tentatively, D is TRBD2 (5 bases). The CDR3 length is 15 residues. Trimming removed 0 bases from V and 0 bases from J, with 9 bases in between. CDR1 and CDR2 (germline): KGHSY, FQNENV. CDR3 protein: CASSQSADGSYEQYF. Here the CDR3 DNA reads TGTGCCAGCAGCCAATCAGCGGACGGCTCCTACGAGCAGTACTTC.

The chain is built from TRBV5-6 and TRBJ1-6; 9 nucleotides agree with TRBD1. CDR3 size: 15 residues. CDR1 and CDR2 from the germline V gene are SGHDT and YYEEEE. V shed 2 bases and J 7 bases; nucleotides not matched to a gene: 4. CDR3 loop: CASSFRDRDNSPLHF. The CDR3 region has the DNA TGTGCCAGCAGCTTCCGGGACAGGGACAATTCACCCCTCCACTTT.

This clonotype was detected many times. This sequence joins TRBV10-3 and TRBJ1-1; 7 nucleotides match TRBD1. This CDR3 has 16 amino acids. Per the germline V gene, CDR1 is ENHRY and CDR2 is SYGVKD. V lost 8 bases and J lost 0; bases outside the gene matches: 12. The CDR3 sequence: CAIGRQGFGLNTEAFF. As DNA, the CDR3 is TGTGCCATCGGACGACAGGGATTCGGGTTGAACACTGAAGCTTTCTTT.

The CDR3 DNA reads TGTGCCAGCATGGGGCCGAAGTATCAGCCCCAGCATTTT. Its translation is CASMGPKYQPQHF. This chain connects TRBV2 to TRBJ1-5, with D possibly being TRBD1 (5 bases). V lost 7 bases, J lost 5 bases, and 12 bases lay in between. The CDR3 sequence is 13 residues long. CDR1 is SNHLY and CDR2 is FYNNEI in the germline V gene.